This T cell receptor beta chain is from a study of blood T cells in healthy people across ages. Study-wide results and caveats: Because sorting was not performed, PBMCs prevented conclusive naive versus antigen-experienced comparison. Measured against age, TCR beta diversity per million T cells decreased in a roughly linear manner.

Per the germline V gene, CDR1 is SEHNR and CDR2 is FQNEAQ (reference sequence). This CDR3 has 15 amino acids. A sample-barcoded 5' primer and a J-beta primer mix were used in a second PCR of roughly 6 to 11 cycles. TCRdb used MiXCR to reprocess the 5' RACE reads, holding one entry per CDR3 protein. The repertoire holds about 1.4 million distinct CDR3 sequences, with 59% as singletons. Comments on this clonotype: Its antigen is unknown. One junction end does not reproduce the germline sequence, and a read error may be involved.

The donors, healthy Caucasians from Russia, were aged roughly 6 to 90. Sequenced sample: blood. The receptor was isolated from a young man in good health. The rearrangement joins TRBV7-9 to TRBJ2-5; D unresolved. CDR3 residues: CVSSLDATHWETQYF. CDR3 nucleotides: TGTGTCAGCAGCTTAGACGCGACACACTGGGAGACCCAGTACTTC.